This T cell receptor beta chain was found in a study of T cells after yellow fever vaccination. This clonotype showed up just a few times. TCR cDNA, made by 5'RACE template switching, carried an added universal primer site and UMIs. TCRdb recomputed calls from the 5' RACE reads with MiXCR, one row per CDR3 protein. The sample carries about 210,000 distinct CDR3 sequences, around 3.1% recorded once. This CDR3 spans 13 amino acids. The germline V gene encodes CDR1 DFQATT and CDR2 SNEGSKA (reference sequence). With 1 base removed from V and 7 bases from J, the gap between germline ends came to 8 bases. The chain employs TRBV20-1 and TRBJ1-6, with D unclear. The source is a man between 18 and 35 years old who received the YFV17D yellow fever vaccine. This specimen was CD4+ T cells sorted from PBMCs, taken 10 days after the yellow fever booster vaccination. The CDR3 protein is CSARGDLNSPLHF. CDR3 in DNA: TGCAGTGCTAGAGGGGATCTAAATTCACCCCTCCACTTT.